Presented here are 30 T cell receptor beta chains from one specimen sequenced in a study of blood T cell repertoires in COVID-19. Generated by immunoSEQ multiplex PCR, the TCRdb table keeps only in-frame clones and is missing some. Altogether more than 80,000 clones are present, approximately 80% being singletons, with the ten largest covering roughly 16%. Sequencing used peripheral blood. These receptors all come from a human donor in a cohort sampled during active COVID-19.

The chain recombines TRBV18 with TRBJ2-5; tentative D call: TRBD1 (6 bases). This CDR3 spans 13 amino acids. The V and J ends lost 6 bases and 3 bases respectively, with 11 bases between them. Per germline, CDR1 KGHSH and CDR2 LQKENI. CDR3 DNA sequence: TGTGCCAGCTCCCAGAACAGGGAAGAGACCCAGTACTTC. It encodes CASSQNREETQYF.

The gene calls are TRBV7-8 and TRBJ1-5, with D tentatively TRBD1 (5 bases). V gave up 5 bases and J gave up 3 bases, with 14 bases separating them. Germline V lookup: CDR1 SGHVS, CDR2 FQNEAQ. CDR3 length equals 15 residues. CDR3 in amino acids: CASSRVWGDNQPQHF. CDR3 DNA: TGTGCCAGCAGCCGTGTCTGGGGGGACAATCAGCCCCAGCATTTT.

There are a few counts of this clone. This sequence joins TRBV7-8 and TRBJ1-2, with TRBD1 matching 8 bases. The V and J ends lost 2 bases and 4 bases, in that order; junction bases with no gene match: 6. This CDR3 region has 15 residues. Germline V gives CDR1 SGHVS, CDR2 FQNEAQ. Written as DNA, the CDR3 is TGTGCCAGCAGCTTAATCCCCAGGGGGCTCTATGGCTACACCTTC. It is translated as CASSLIPRGLYGYTF.

The genes are TRBV24-1 and TRBJ2-3; 9 nucleotides align to TRBD2. The CDR3 totals 15 residues. In germline, CDR1 is KGHDR, CDR2 SFDVKD. After removal of 3 bases from V and 8 bases from J, the junction contained 8 bases not matched to a gene. The DNA for the CDR3 is TGTGCCACCAGTGATGGGGCTAGCGGGAAAGCTACGCAGTATTTT. It translates to CATSDGASGKATQYF.

The chain combines TRBV5-1 with TRBJ2-7; D is unclear. This CDR3 contains 15 residues. CDR1 SGHRS and CDR2 YFSETQ come from the germline V gene. Trimming removed 4 bases from V and 0 bases from J, with 14 bases in between. CDR3 sequence reads: CASSLSYVSSYEQYF. CDR3 bases: TGCGCCAGCAGCCTATCCTACGTGAGCTCCTACGAGCAGTACTTC.

The genes are TRBV20-1 and TRBJ1-3, with a possible D match to TRBD1 (5 bases). Trimming took 5 bases from V and 3 from J, leaving 5 bases between them. Germline V CDR1 and CDR2: DFQATT, SNEGSKA (reference sequence). The CDR3 is 11 amino acids. CDR3 nucleotides: TGCAGTGCTCAGGGTGGAAACACCATATATTTT. Protein: CSAQGGNTIYF.

The chain carries TRBV13 and TRBJ1-3; no clear D. CDR1 and CDR2 from the germline V gene are PRHDT and FYEKMQ (reference sequence). Trimming stripped 8 bases from V and 0 bases from J, with 11 bases between. The CDR3 consists of 14 residues. The CDR3, as DNA: TGTGCCAGCGTACAAACCTCCTCTGGAAACACCATATATTTT. This translates into CASVQTSSGNTIYF.

V gene TRBV5-1 combines with J gene TRBJ2-7, with 7 nucleotides matching TRBD2. This CDR3 region has 15 residues. Looked up from germline, CDR1 is SGHRS and CDR2 is YFSETQ. The J segment lost 1 base and the V segment lost 0 bases, leaving 4 bases of the junction unmatched. CDR3 bases: TGCGCCAGCAGCTTGGGGGGGACTATTTCCTACGAGCAGTACTTC. Translation gives CASSLGGTISYEQYF.

Worth noting for this clone: Other DNA sequences within the sample encode an identical CDR3. The chain employs TRBV5-4 and TRBJ2-7, with D unresolved. V was cut by 2 bases and J by 3 bases, with 3 bases left in between. CDR1 is SGHNT and CDR2 is YYREEE in the germline V gene (reference sequence). This CDR3 has 11 amino acids. Here the CDR3 DNA reads TGTGCCAGCAGCTTATACTACGAGCAGTACTTC. Its translation is CASSLYYEQYF.

This clone was seen a few times. The gene calls are TRBV27 and TRBJ1-5, with TRBD1 matching 7 bases. CDR1 MNHEY and CDR2 SMNVEV come from the germline V gene (reference sequence). The CDR3 totals 15 residues. V dropped 4 bases and J dropped 6; count of bases not matched to a gene: 9. The CDR3: CASSSLTGVRQPQHF. The DNA for the CDR3 is TGTGCCAGCAGTTCTCTCACAGGGGTCCGTCAGCCCCAGCATTTT.

The chain joins TRBV3-1 (or the pseudogene TRBV3-2) to TRBJ1-4; TRBD1 agrees at 9 bases. CDR3 size: 13 residues. V shed 5 bases, J shed 10 bases, and the junction held 5 bases outside the gene matches. Per the germline V gene, CDR1 is LGHDT and CDR2 is YNNKEL (reference sequence). As DNA, the CDR3 is TGTGCCAGCAGCGGGGACAGGGAGGGAAAACTGTTTTTT. Encoded protein: CASSGDREGKLFF.

The chain couples TRBV5-1 to TRBJ1-5; D is undetermined. The CDR3 runs 13 residues. Trimming shortened V by 5 bases and J by 5 bases, and 11 bases separated the two germline ends. Germline lookup yields CDR1 SGHRS and CDR2 YFSETQ. Here the CDR3 DNA reads TGCGCCAGCAGTGTTTCGGGAGATCAGCCCCAGCATTTT. Translated, it gives CASSVSGDQPQHF.

The rearrangement links TRBV18 to TRBJ1-1; D remains unclear. CDR3 length: 13 amino acids. The germline CDR1 and CDR2 sequences are KGHSH and LQKENI. V was cut by 3 bases and J by 6 bases, with 11 bases left in between. This chain's CDR3 is CASSPALQAEAFF. The DNA of the CDR3 is TGTGCCAGCTCACCGGCACTGCAGGCTGAAGCTTTCTTT.

This clone came up a few times. V and J are TRBV10-2 and TRBJ2-1; possibly TRBD2 for D (6 bases). The CDR3 has 15 amino acids. Germline-derived CDR1 and CDR2 are WSHSY and SAAADI. Trimming cost V 8 bases and J 10 bases, with 24 bases left between them. The CDR3 DNA reads as TGCGCCAGCCAATTATTAGCGGAGGGATGGGAGGAGCAGTTCTTC. This gives the protein CASQLLAEGWEEQFF.

The genes are TRBV12-3 or TRBV12-4 and TRBJ2-3; possibly TRBD1 for D (6 bases). V lost 5 bases and J 6 bases, leaving 9 bases between the germline ends. The CDR3 totals 12 residues. The CDR3, as DNA: TGTGCCAGCAGTCCAGACAGGGATACGCAGTATTTT. It is translated as CASSPDRDTQYF.

The gene calls are TRBV5-1 and TRBJ1-1; possibly TRBD1 for D (5 bases). V was trimmed by 0 bases and J by 4 bases, leaving 16 bases between them. The CDR3 spans 16 residues. Germline CDR1 is SGHRS and CDR2 is YFSETQ. The CDR3 is CASSLGVQRGGTEAFF. CDR3 coding DNA: TGCGCCAGCAGCTTGGGTGTCCAGAGGGGAGGCACTGAAGCTTTCTTT.

The chain joins TRBV6-2 or TRBV6-3 to TRBJ1-1; 8 bases match TRBD1. Trimming took 4 bases from V and 1 from J; bases not matched to a gene: 8. CDR1 is MNHEY, CDR2 SVGEGT, per germline. The CDR3 sequence is 16 residues long. The CDR3: CASSSRDRISNTEAFF. The CDR3 nucleotides are TGTGCCAGCAGTTCCCGGGACAGGATTTCGAACACTGAAGCTTTCTTT.

A word on this clone: The sample has other DNA sequences that encode this CDR3 too. As DNA, the CDR3 is TGTGCCAGCTCCCCTCAGGAGAACACTGAAGCTTTCTTT. The encoded protein is CASSPQENTEAFF. V gene TRBV18 combines with J gene TRBJ1-1; D is ambiguous. Trimming shortened V by 6 bases and J by 1 base, and 9 bases separated the two germline ends. CDR1 and CDR2 (germline): KGHSH, LQKENI. The CDR3 is 13 residues long.

V usage is TRBV28 and J usage is TRBJ1-2; D is perhaps TRBD1 (6 bases). Germline V gene data show CDR1 as MDHEN and CDR2 as SYDVKM. V was pared by 3 bases and J by 3 bases, with 8 bases between. This CDR3 spans 13 amino acids. Here the CDR3 DNA reads TGTGCCAGCAGTTTGGACAGTGACTATGGCTACACCTTC. Encoded protein: CASSLDSDYGYTF.

This sequence joins TRBV5-6 and TRBJ1-1, with 11 nucleotides matching TRBD1. Germline lookup yields CDR1 SGHDT and CDR2 YYEEEE. V dropped 5 bases and J dropped 5; count of bases not matched to a gene: 11. The CDR3 has 16 residues. The CDR3 is CASSFRTGGRNTEAFF. CDR3 in DNA: TGTGCCAGCAGTTTCAGGACAGGGGGCAGGAATACTGAAGCTTTCTTT.

This chain links TRBV5-5 with TRBJ1-2, with 7 bases lining up with TRBD1. The germline V gene encodes CDR1 SGHKS and CDR2 YYEKEE (reference sequence). The CDR3 covers 18 residues. J was trimmed by 3 bases and V by 1 base; bases with no gene match: 15. The CDR3: CASSLRLGTVGDHYGYTF. The CDR3, as DNA: TGTGCCAGCAGCTTGAGGTTGGGGACAGTGGGAGACCACTATGGCTACACCTTC.

V is TRBV27 and J is TRBJ2-7; tentative D call: TRBD1 (6 bases). The CDR3 runs to 15 residues. Germline CDR1 is MNHEY and CDR2 is SMNVEV (reference sequence). The V end was cut by 3 bases, the J end by 1 base, with 13 bases between. CDR3 in amino acids: CASSFGGGRSYEQYF. Here the CDR3 DNA reads TGTGCCAGCAGTTTTGGGGGCGGGCGTTCCTACGAGCAGTACTTC.

V is TRBV5-1 and J is TRBJ2-1; D might be TRBD2 (6 bases). The ends were cut back, 2 bases at V and 7 bases at J, with 16 bases in the middle. CDR3 length: 15 residues. Germline V gene data show CDR1 as SGHRS and CDR2 as YFSETQ. CDR3 loop: CASSFQGDSSNEQFF. Written as DNA, the CDR3 is TGCGCCAGCAGCTTCCAAGGGGACTCCTCTAATGAGCAGTTCTTC.

The chain carries TRBV28 and TRBJ1-5; no reliable D call. V was cut by 8 bases and J by 3 bases, with 11 bases left in between. The CDR3 totals 13 residues. The germline V gene encodes CDR1 MDHEN and CDR2 SYDVKM. The CDR3 DNA follows: TGTGCCAGCCTACCGCCTAACAATCAGCCCCAGCATTTT. Its translation: CASLPPNNQPQHF.

CDR3 amino acids: CASSSIEVPRYEQYF. CDR3 DNA sequence: TGTGCCAGCAGCTCGATAGAGGTACCTCGCTACGAGCAGTACTTC. The rearrangement uses TRBV7-2 and TRBJ2-7; D is uncertain. The CDR3 spans 15 residues. The V end lost 4 bases, the J end lost 3 bases, and 16 bases lay between the germline ends. The V gene's germline CDR1 is SGHTA and CDR2 FQGNSA.

This clone turned up a few times. The same CDR3 can be traced to other DNA sequences in this sample. V usage is TRBV10-3 and J usage is TRBJ2-7; no definite D call. Germline assignment: CDR1 ENHRY and CDR2 SYGVKD. The CDR3 covers 12 residues. Trimming took off 4 bases at V and 1 base at J, with 5 bases between the two ends. CDR3 sequence reads: CAISVSSYEQYF. In DNA form, the CDR3 reads TGTGCCATCAGTGTTTCTTCCTACGAGCAGTACTTC.

J is TRBJ2-3 and V is TRBV7-8; TRBD1 matches at 7 bases. This CDR3 has 17 amino acids. Germline V gene sequence: CDR1 SGHVS, CDR2 FQNEAQ. V lost 6 bases, J lost 1 base, and 13 bases stayed unmatched. The DNA of the CDR3 is TGTGCCAGCAGTCAACAAGGGGGCGCGGTGGGCACAGATACGCAGTATTTT. Its protein is CASSQQGGAVGTDTQYF.

V gene TRBV5-1 combines with J gene TRBJ2-7, with D perhaps matching TRBD1 (6 bases). CDR3 size: 15 residues. Trimming pared 4 bases from V and 0 bases from J, leaving 14 bases between. Germline-derived CDR1 and CDR2 are SGHRS and YFSETQ. The CDR3 nucleotides are TGCGCCAGCAGCATAGGACAGACGAGCTCCTACGAGCAGTACTTC. Translated, it gives CASSIGQTSSYEQYF.

The gene calls are TRBV25-1 and TRBJ1-6; 11 bases match TRBD1. The V segment lost 3 bases and the J segment 9 bases; nucleotides outside the gene matches: 10. The length of the CDR3 is 17 residues. The germline V gene has CDR1 MGHDK and CDR2 SYGVNS. CDR3 loop: CASSDRTGGAGSSPLHF. The DNA for the CDR3 is TGTGCCAGCAGTGACCGGACAGGGGGCGCGGGGAGTTCACCCCTCCACTTT.

The chain uses TRBV11-2 and TRBJ2-3; TRBD2 matches at 14 bases. Germline V CDR1 and CDR2: SGHAT, FQNNGV. The CDR3 is made up of 16 amino acids. V lost 5 bases, J lost 6 bases, and 7 bases stayed unmatched. The chain's CDR3 is CASSLRLAGGGDTQYF. In DNA, the CDR3 is TGTGCCAGCAGCCTCCGACTAGCGGGAGGGGGGGATACGCAGTATTTT.